The source of this TCR beta chain is a study of identifying expanded T cells in peripheral blood. Generated by immunoSEQ multiplex PCR, the TCRdb table keeps only in-frame clones and is missing some. The repertoire holds about 81,000 clones, about 83% seen once, with about 19% in the top ten. Healthy donors had no documented immune events, such as infections, while sampled. CDR3 length: 15 amino acids. CDR1 is SGHAT and CDR2 is FQNNGV in the germline V gene. V lost 1 base to trimming and J lost 2 bases, with 12 bases between them. This clone is a singleton in its sample. The V and J genes are TRBV11-2 and TRBJ2-7; D perhaps matches TRBD1 (5 bases). What was sequenced was blood. The sequence was collected from a person between 18 and 69 years old in good health. CDR3 nucleotides: TGTGCCAGCAGCTTAGTACCAGGGTCCGCCTACGAGCAGTACTTC. Its protein product is CASSLVPGSAYEQYF.